A selection of T cell receptor beta chains follows, all from one sample in a study of CD8+ T cells in alopecia areata. Repertoires were generated with immunoSEQ multiplex PCR, while TCRdb's copy carries only in-frame clones and drops some. The sample comprises some 150,000 clones, 50% to 75% of which are singletons, and more than 15% rests with the top ten. The sample in question was CD4+ T cells sorted from blood, obtained between weeks 55 and 65, from a patient treated with tofacitinib. These receptors were taken from a human donor with alopecia areata. The CDR3 runs from the conserved cysteine through the conserved F or W. Fields, in order: V gene, CDR3 length, J gene, CDR3 protein.

TRBV29-1	13	TRBJ1-1	CSVERIMNTEAFF
TRBV4-1	17	TRBJ2-5	CASSQWPAGGGKETQYF
TRBV7-9	14	TRBJ2-5	CASSLSREAETQYF
TRBV10-3	13	TRBJ2-2	CAHRRGDTGELFF
TRBV6-6	13	TRBJ1-1	CASSYNGNTEAFF
TRBV30	15	TRBJ1-6	CAWRPGSSYNSPLHF
TRBV29-1	16	TRBJ2-4	CSVLPIPTGAQNIQYF
TRBV19	13	TRBJ1-5	CASSTGGPLSQHF
TRBV30	13	TRBJ2-7	CAWSVLLGGTTLF
TRBV15	15	TRBJ2-5	CATSRDRRVDETQYF
TRBV7-9	16	TRBJ2-7	CASSSFGQPRFYEQYF